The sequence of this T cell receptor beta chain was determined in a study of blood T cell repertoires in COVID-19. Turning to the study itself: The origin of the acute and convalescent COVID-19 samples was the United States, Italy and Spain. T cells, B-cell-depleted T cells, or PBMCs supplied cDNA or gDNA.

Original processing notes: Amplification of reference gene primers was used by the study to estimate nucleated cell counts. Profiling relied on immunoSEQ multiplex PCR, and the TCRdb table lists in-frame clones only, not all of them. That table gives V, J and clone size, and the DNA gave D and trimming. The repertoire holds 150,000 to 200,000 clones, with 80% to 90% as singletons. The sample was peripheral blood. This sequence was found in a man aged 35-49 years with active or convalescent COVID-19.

CDR3 coding DNA: TGTGCCAGCAGTTCTCCCGGGACAACAAACGAGCAGTACTTC. It yields the protein CASSSPGTTNEQYF. The chain combines TRBV6-5 with TRBJ2-7; tentative D call: TRBD1 (6 bases). The CDR3 consists of 14 residues. CDR1 is MNHEY and CDR2 is SVGAGI in the germline V gene. V was pared by 4 bases and J by 5 bases, with 15 bases between.